The 25 T cell receptor beta chains presented below share a single source sample, sequenced in a study of blood T cell repertoires in COVID-19. TCRdb's copy holds only in-frame clones and misses some; the assay was immunoSEQ multiplex PCR. The table includes over 80,000 clones, 74% detected once. What was sequenced was peripheral blood. The source is a man between 65 and 85 years old with COVID-19, enrolled during active disease.

In this sample, this clone turned up once. This chain connects TRBV9 to TRBJ1-2; 9 nucleotides line up with TRBD1. V was clipped by 2 bases and J by 8 bases; unmatched bases: 7. CDR3 length: 14 residues. Germline CDR1 reads SGDLS; CDR2 reads YYNGEE. In DNA form, the CDR3 reads TGTGCCAGCAGCGTGCTTGGGACAGGGACCGGCTACACCTTC. Residues: CASSVLGTGTGYTF.

The chain joins TRBV27 to TRBJ1-2; D uncertain. The CDR3 has 12 amino acids. Germline V CDR1 and CDR2: MNHEY, SMNVEV (reference sequence). Trimming stripped 3 bases from V and 2 bases from J, with 4 bases between. The CDR3 here is CASSLRNYGYTF. In DNA form, the CDR3 reads TGTGCCAGCAGTTTGAGGAACTATGGCTACACCTTC.

This chain links TRBV3-1 (or the pseudogene TRBV3-2) with TRBJ1-4; 7 nucleotides match TRBD1. The junction had 11 bases not matched to a gene; V was cut back by 3 bases and J by 4 bases. The germline V gene encodes CDR1 LGHDT and CDR2 YNNKEL (reference sequence). The length of the CDR3 is 17 residues. CDR3 bases: TGTGCCAGCAGCCATCGTGGTCGGGACAGCTTTAATGAAAAACTGTTTTTT. Translating it yields CASSHRGRDSFNEKLFF.

As DNA, the CDR3 is TGTGCCAGTGACCCCGGGACAGGGACGAACTATGGCTACACCTTC. Residues: CASDPGTGTNYGYTF. The rearrangement links TRBV19 to TRBJ1-2, with 9 bases fitting TRBD1. The V gene end was trimmed by 8 bases and the J gene end by 2 bases; junction bases not matched to a gene: 9. Germline V lookup: CDR1 LNHDA, CDR2 SQIVND (reference sequence). The CDR3 is made up of 15 amino acids.

CDR3 protein: CASSQDPGTGGNNEQFF. The CDR3, as DNA: TGTGCCAGCAGCCAAGATCCGGGGACGGGAGGAAACAATGAGCAGTTCTTC. The gene calls are TRBV4-2 and TRBJ2-1, with TRBD2 matching 7 bases. CDR3 size: 17 residues. Trimming removed 0 bases from V and 5 bases from J; junction bases left unmatched: 10. Germline loops: CDR1 LGHNA, CDR2 YNFKEQ.

The chain carries TRBV5-5 and TRBJ2-1, with 13 nucleotides matching TRBD2. CDR1 and CDR2 from the germline V gene are SGHKS and YYEKEE (reference sequence). The CDR3 contains 16 residues. V shed 2 bases and J 5 bases; nucleotides not matched to a gene: 4. CDR3 nucleotide sequence: TGTGCCAGCAGCTTCTTAGGACTAGCGGGGGACAATGAGCAGTTCTTC. It yields the protein CASSFLGLAGDNEQFF.

The table lists this clone with a count of one. V usage is TRBV4-3 and J usage is TRBJ2-3; 7 bases are a match to TRBD1. V lost 4 bases, J lost 0 bases, and 7 bases stayed unmatched. This CDR3 is built from 16 residues. CDR1 LGHNA and CDR2 YSLEER come from the germline V gene. The CDR3 loop reads CASSRRGQVSTDTQYF. The DNA for the CDR3 is TGCGCCAGCAGCCGGCGCGGACAGGTTAGCACAGATACGCAGTATTTT.

This clone was counted a few times. This chain connects TRBV12-5 to TRBJ2-5, with unresolved D. V dropped 0 bases and J dropped 5 bases, with 7 bases sitting between them. Germline lookup yields CDR1 LGHNT and CDR2 FRNRAP. The CDR3 has 13 amino acids. The CDR3 DNA sequence: TGTGCTAGTGGTTTGGTACATGGCGAGACCCAGTACTTC. It translates to CASGLVHGETQYF.

The gene calls are TRBV2 and TRBJ2-1, with 10 nucleotides matching TRBD2. The germline V gene encodes CDR1 SNHLY and CDR2 FYNNEI. The CDR3 runs to 15 residues. V gave up 5 bases and J gave up 7 bases; unmatched junction bases: 8. The CDR3 sequence is CASSNLAGAGNEQFF. CDR3 DNA: TGTGCCAGCAGTAATCTAGCGGGAGCCGGGAATGAGCAGTTCTTC.

This clone was observed a few times. This chain uses TRBV4-1 with TRBJ1-1; possible D gene TRBD1, 5 bases. Trimming stripped 0 bases from V and 4 bases from J, with 12 bases between. There are 15 residues in the CDR3. Germline loops: CDR1 MGHRA, CDR2 YSYEKL. The CDR3 DNA sequence: TGCGCCAGCAGCCAAGAGGACATGTCCGGCACTGAAGCTTTCTTT. Its protein is CASSQEDMSGTEAFF.

The gene calls are TRBV4-3 and TRBJ1-1; TRBD1 agrees at 7 bases. The germline V gene encodes CDR1 LGHNA and CDR2 YSLEER. The CDR3 is made up of 15 amino acids. V trimming: 0 bases; J trimming: 4 bases; junction bases outside the gene matches: 5. This chain's CDR3 is CASSQDRQGGTEAFF. Written as DNA, the CDR3 is TGCGCCAGCAGCCAAGATCGACAGGGAGGCACTGAAGCTTTCTTT.

The CDR3 protein is CAIREPGGGQPQHF. CDR3 nucleotides: TGTGCCATCAGAGAACCAGGGGGAGGTCAGCCCCAGCATTTT. The gene calls are TRBV10-3 and TRBJ1-5, with 7 bases identical to TRBD1. In germline, CDR1 is ENHRY, CDR2 SYGVKD. The CDR3 is 14 residues long. With V trimmed by 6 bases and J by 6 bases, 8 bases remained unmatched.

This sequence joins TRBV5-4 and TRBJ1-1; 8 bases are a match to TRBD1. From germline, CDR1 is SGHNT and CDR2 YYREEE (reference sequence). Losses at the gene ends were 7 bases for V and 4 bases for J; bases not matched to a gene: 3. The CDR3 extends over 12 amino acids. CDR3 nucleotide sequence: TGTGCCAGCCAACAGGGGGGCACTGAAGCTTTCTTT. It specifies CASQQGGTEAFF.

The chain is built from TRBV12-1 and TRBJ2-7; no DNA check was done on the table's D call, TRBD1. TRBV12-1 corresponds to a pseudogene. The CDR3 has 16 residues. The CDR3 nucleotides are TGTGCCAGCAGTCCCTCCGTAGGCAGGCTATCCTACGAGCAGTACTTC. This codes for CASSPSVGRLSYEQYF.

This clone was counted once. The chain combines TRBV7-6 with TRBJ1-1; D unclear. This CDR3 is built from 15 residues. Germline V gene sequence: CDR1 SGHVS, CDR2 FNYEAQ. Trimming removed 1 base at V and 3 bases at J, with 12 bases between. Written as DNA, the CDR3 is TGTGCCAGCAGCTTAGACCCCGGCGGGGACACTGAAGCTTTCTTT. It translates to CASSLDPGGDTEAFF.

V and J are TRBV6-5 and TRBJ2-7; 11 positions match TRBD2. This CDR3 has 16 residues. The trim removed 0 bases at V and 2 bases at J, leaving 3 bases unmatched. Germline-derived CDR1 and CDR2 are MNHEY and SVGAGI. Written as DNA, the CDR3 is TGTGCCAGCAGTTACTCGGGGACTAGCGGAACCTACGAGCAGTACTTC. It translates to CASSYSGTSGTYEQYF.

This clone was counted a few times. The V and J genes are TRBV7-2 and TRBJ2-7; 9 positions match TRBD2. Germline-derived CDR1 and CDR2 are SGHTA and FQGNSA. Trimming at V came to 4 bases and at J to 0 bases, leaving 4 bases not matched to a gene. This CDR3 region has 15 residues. The CDR3 loop is CASSYPGLASYEQYF. The CDR3 region has the DNA TGTGCCAGCAGCTATCCGGGACTAGCCTCCTACGAGCAGTACTTC.

This clone turned up a few times. The chain has TRBV11-2 and TRBJ2-1; no firm D call. The germline CDR1 and CDR2 sequences are SGHAT and FQNNGV. The CDR3 consists of 14 residues. Deletions cut 0 bases from V and 8 bases from J, with 11 bases between. This chain's CDR3 is CASSLDWLVDEQFF. The CDR3 DNA follows: TGTGCCAGCAGCTTAGATTGGCTAGTGGATGAGCAGTTCTTC.

This clone came up many times. V is TRBV7-3 and J is TRBJ2-7; D possibly corresponds to TRBD2 (6 bases). This CDR3 spans 13 amino acids. Trimming took off 8 bases at V and 4 bases at J, with 15 bases between the two ends. Looked up from germline, CDR1 is SGHTA and CDR2 is FQGTGA. In DNA, the CDR3 is TGTGCCAGCGCGGGCGGGGACTCTTACGAGCAGTACTTC. Protein sequence: CASAGGDSYEQYF.

The CDR3 loop is CASSGAPGGAGQYF. The DNA of the CDR3 is TGTGCCAGCAGCGGAGCTCCAGGGGGCGCGGGGCAGTACTTC. The rearrangement joins TRBV6-5 to TRBJ2-7; 8 nucleotides match TRBD1. The CDR3 totals 14 residues. Unmatched junction bases numbered 13, after V lost 6 bases and J lost 9 bases. Germline-derived CDR1 and CDR2 are MNHEY and SVGAGI.

The genes are TRBV10-3 and TRBJ1-2, with D possibly being TRBD1 (6 bases). The germline V gene has CDR1 ENHRY and CDR2 SYGVKD. Trimming left V 3 bases short and J 9 bases short, with 17 bases between. CDR3 length equals 14 residues. The CDR3 loop reads CAISEGGVIRRYTF. The CDR3 DNA follows: TGTGCCATCAGTGAAGGGGGGGTGATAAGGCGCTACACCTTC.

As for this clone: Relative to the germline gene, one junction end is altered; a read error may explain this. This chain links TRBV3-1 (or the pseudogene TRBV3-2) with TRBJ2-1; weak D call: TRBD2 (6 bases). Germline V lookup: CDR1 LGHDT, CDR2 YNNKEL (reference sequence). The CDR3 sequence is 12 residues long. The CDR3 DNA follows: TGTGCCAGCAGCCGGAGAGGTGGCAGGGAGGTCTTC. Translation: CASSRRGGREVF.

The count of this clone is one. J is TRBJ1-6 and V is TRBV28; 9 nucleotides line up with TRBD1. The V gene's germline CDR1 is MDHEN and CDR2 SYDVKM. V gave up 5 bases and J gave up 4 bases; unmatched junction bases: 3. The CDR3 length is 15 residues. CDR3 sequence: CASSAGTGYNSPLHF. The CDR3 nucleotides read TGTGCCAGCAGTGCCGGGACAGGGTATAATTCACCCCTCCACTTT.

V usage is TRBV5-1 and J usage is TRBJ2-5, with D tentatively TRBD1 (6 bases). With 4 bases removed from V and 2 bases from J, the gap between germline ends came to 12 bases. The germline V gene has CDR1 SGHRS and CDR2 YFSETQ. The CDR3 consists of 14 residues. Here the CDR3 DNA reads TGCGCCAGCAGCGAGGGGGTACGTCAAGAGACCCAGTACTTC. This gives the protein CASSEGVRQETQYF.

V is TRBV7-9 and J is TRBJ1-2; the match to TRBD1 covers 10 bases. This CDR3 contains 16 residues. The germline CDR1 and CDR2 sequences are SEHNR and FQNEAQ (reference sequence). With V trimmed by 1 base and J by 4 bases, 6 bases remained unmatched. The CDR3 loop reads CASSLGGDRGGYGYTF. The CDR3 DNA is TGTGCCAGCAGCTTAGGTGGGGACAGGGGTGGCTATGGCTACACCTTC.